These 29 T cell receptor beta chains originate from one sample sequenced in a study of blood T cell repertoires in COVID-19. Sequenced by immunoSEQ multiplex PCR; TCRdb stores in-frame clones only, minus some. The data contain over 50,000 clones, approximately 84% of them singletons. The sample comprised peripheral blood. The receptor source for this set is a human donor in a cohort sampled during active COVID-19.

The table lists this clone with a count of one. V gene TRBV7-3 combines with J gene TRBJ1-4, with 8 bases fitting TRBD1. The CDR3 has 14 amino acids. Losses at the gene ends were 6 bases for V and 7 bases for J; bases not matched to a gene: 7. Looked up from germline, CDR1 is SGHTA and CDR2 is FQGTGA. CDR3 residues: CASSPDRGSEKLFF. The CDR3 coding sequence is TGTGCCAGCAGTCCCGACAGGGGTTCTGAAAAACTGTTTTTT. Complete variable domain (other parts from reference TRBV7-3 and TRBJ1-4): GAGVSQTPSNKVTEKGKYVELRCDPISGHTALYWYRQSLGQGPEFLIYFQGTGAADDSGLPNDRFFAVRPEGSVSTLKIQRTERGDSAVYLCASSPDRGSEKLFFGSGTQLSVL.

This clone was picked up a small number of times. J is TRBJ2-7 and V is TRBV7-9; the match to TRBD2 covers 10 bases. This CDR3 contains 14 residues. The germline CDR1 and CDR2 sequences are SEHNR and FQNEAQ (reference sequence). The trim removed 5 bases at V and 4 bases at J, leaving 5 bases unmatched. CDR3 amino acids: CASSLPTSGYEQYF. The CDR3 bases are TGTGCCAGCAGCCTACCGACTAGCGGGTACGAGCAGTACTTC.

This clone has a handful of counts. The chain carries TRBV5-1 and TRBJ2-1; D is perhaps TRBD1 (6 bases). Trimming stripped 0 bases from V and 2 bases from J, with 12 bases between. This CDR3 comprises 16 residues. CDR1 and CDR2 from the germline V gene are SGHRS and YFSETQ. CDR3 nucleotide sequence: TGCGCCAGCAGCTTGGGTGTGGCAGGGGCCTACAATGAGCAGTTCTTC. Protein: CASSLGVAGAYNEQFF.

The gene calls are TRBV7-2 and TRBJ2-7; D perhaps matches TRBD2 (6 bases). The CDR3 has 15 residues. Germline V gives CDR1 SGHTA, CDR2 FQGNSA. V was clipped by 1 base and J by 7 bases, with 17 bases between them. The CDR3 nucleotides read TGTGCCAGCAGCTTAGTGGCGCGGGACGCCGGGGAGCAGTACTTC. Protein sequence: CASSLVARDAGEQYF.

The J gene is TRBJ2-1, the V gene TRBV3-1 (or the pseudogene TRBV3-2); D unclear. The V end was cut by 0 bases, the J end by 0 bases, with 6 bases between. This CDR3 spans 15 amino acids. CDR1 is LGHDT and CDR2 is YNNKEL in the germline V gene (reference sequence). This chain's CDR3 is CASSQEASSYNEQFF. The CDR3 bases are TGTGCCAGCAGCCAAGAGGCTAGCTCCTACAATGAGCAGTTCTTC.

This chain connects TRBV25-1 to TRBJ1-3; D uncertain. The CDR3 contains 16 residues. Trimming cost V 5 bases and J 0 bases, with 14 bases left between them. Germline assignment: CDR1 MGHDK and CDR2 SYGVNS. CDR3 DNA sequence: TGTGCCAGCAGTTCACCGGGAGACCTCTCTGGAAACACCATATATTTT. Translating gives CASSSPGDLSGNTIYF.

The chain combines TRBV10-1 with TRBJ2-7; 7 bases are a match to TRBD1. After removal of 3 bases from V and 1 base from J, the junction contained 6 bases not matched to a gene. The CDR3 has 15 amino acids. Germline CDR1 and CDR2: WNHNN and SYGVQD (reference sequence). CDR3 region: CASSEAGTDSYEQYF. DNA for the CDR3: TGCGCCAGCAGTGAAGCCGGGACAGATTCCTACGAGCAGTACTTC.

In its sample, this clone was seen a few times. The chain links TRBV28 to TRBJ1-2, with a weak D call TRBD1 (6 bases). CDR1 is MDHEN and CDR2 is SYDVKM in the germline V gene. This CDR3 is 14 amino acids long. Trimming cost V 5 bases and J 8 bases, with 18 bases left between them. The CDR3 DNA is TGTGCCAGCAGTCCCATAGGGGGTACGGGCGGCTACACCTTC. Encoded protein: CASSPIGGTGGYTF.

J is TRBJ1-1 and V is TRBV15; unclear D gene. V was cut by 0 bases and J by 0 bases, with 17 bases left in between. This CDR3 region has 18 residues. The germline V gene has CDR1 LNHNV and CDR2 YYDKDF (reference sequence). The CDR3 spells CATSRDRPRMALNTEAFF. CDR3 DNA: TGTGCCACCAGCAGAGATCGGCCTAGAATGGCCCTGAACACTGAAGCTTTCTTT.

CDR3 loop: CASGFRLELAKNIQYF. In nucleotides, the CDR3 is TGTGCCAGCGGTTTCCGGCTAGAATTAGCCAAAAACATTCAGTACTTC. The chain carries TRBV6-2 or TRBV6-3 and TRBJ2-4; D unclear. The CDR3 has 16 residues. CDR1 and CDR2 from the germline V gene are MNHEY and SVGEGT. With 8 bases removed from V and 0 bases from J, the gap between germline ends came to 17 bases.

The rearrangement uses TRBV3-1 (or the pseudogene TRBV3-2) and TRBJ1-2; D is possibly TRBD1 (6 bases). This CDR3 region has 16 residues. Trimming took off 4 bases at V and 8 bases at J, with 23 bases between the two ends. The germline V gene encodes CDR1 LGHDT and CDR2 YNNKEL (reference sequence). The DNA for the CDR3 is TGTGCCAGCAGCCCCCGGACAGCTACCTCCCACGGGGGCTACACCTTC. Translation gives CASSPRTATSHGGYTF.

V and J are TRBV12-3 or TRBV12-4 and TRBJ1-1; D may be TRBD1 (6 bases). The CDR3 spans 12 residues. The V gene lost 7 bases and the J gene lost 1 base, with 7 bases spanning the gap. CDR3 in amino acids: CASTRGNTEAFF. CDR3 DNA: TGTGCCAGCACCAGGGGGAACACTGAAGCTTTCTTT.

This clone was seen a single time. The chain links TRBV27 to TRBJ1-4; D is unresolved. The CDR3 is made up of 13 amino acids. CDR1 MNHEY and CDR2 SMNVEV come from the germline V gene (reference sequence). V was trimmed by 6 bases and J by 8 bases, leaving 13 bases between them. DNA for the CDR3: TGTGCCAGCAGGCGGAATGCGGAAGAAAAACTGTTTTTT. This codes for CASRRNAEEKLFF.

The V call is TRBV5-4, the J call TRBJ2-7, with 8 bases identical to TRBD1. CDR1 and CDR2 (germline): SGHNT, YYREEE (reference sequence). The CDR3 is 15 residues long. With 2 bases clipped from V and 5 bases from J, the junction kept 9 bases outside the gene matches. The CDR3 protein is CASSFEDRVWDEQYF. CDR3 DNA: TGTGCCAGCAGCTTTGAGGACAGGGTGTGGGACGAGCAGTACTTC.

The CDR3 region has the DNA TGTGCCAGCTCACGGGACAGGGAATCGGGCTACACCTTC. Its translation is CASSRDRESGYTF. The chain carries TRBV18 and TRBJ1-2, with TRBD1 matching 9 bases. Germline lookup yields CDR1 KGHSH and CDR2 LQKENI. There are 13 residues in the CDR3. With 4 bases clipped from V and 8 bases from J, the junction kept 5 bases outside the gene matches.

The V call is TRBV24-1, the J call TRBJ2-1; 9 bases are a match to TRBD2. From germline, CDR1 is KGHDR and CDR2 SFDVKD. The CDR3 has 15 residues. V shed 5 bases, J shed 1 base, and the junction held 2 bases outside the gene matches. In nucleotides, the CDR3 is TGTGCCACCAGTGTAGCGGGAGATTCCTACAATGAGCAGTTCTTC. Protein product: CATSVAGDSYNEQFF.

The sample holds a few counts of this clone. This chain joins TRBV24-1 and TRBJ2-6, with TRBD1 matching over 10 bases. V lost 9 bases, J lost 3 bases, and 13 bases stayed unmatched. The germline V gene has CDR1 KGHDR and CDR2 SFDVKD. The CDR3 is 18 residues long. CDR3 sequence reads: CATAPGTGDPFGANVLTF. As DNA, the CDR3 is TGTGCCACCGCTCCAGGGACAGGGGATCCTTTTGGGGCCAACGTCCTGACTTTC.

This sequence joins TRBV6-5 and TRBJ1-5, with D perhaps TRBD1 (6 bases). The CDR3 is 14 residues long. V dropped 6 bases and J dropped 7 bases, with 16 bases sitting between them. Germline V lookup: CDR1 MNHEY, CDR2 SVGAGI. For the CDR3, the DNA is TGTGCCAGCAGCCTACTAGGGGGGGACCAGCCCCAGCATTTT. Protein sequence: CASSLLGGDQPQHF.

The chain joins TRBV6-2 or TRBV6-3 to TRBJ1-2; D is uncertain. Germline-derived CDR1 and CDR2 are MNHEY and SVGEGT. Trimming cost V 6 bases and J 4 bases, with 18 bases left between them. This CDR3 has 15 amino acids. In DNA form, the CDR3 reads TGTGCCAGCAGCCAACAAGTCGGGATACGCTATGGCTACACCTTC. Protein sequence: CASSQQVGIRYGYTF.

The rearrangement uses TRBV29-1 and TRBJ1-2; 7 bases agree with TRBD1. CDR1 and CDR2 (germline): SQVTM, ANQGSEA. The junction had 7 bases not matched to a gene; V was cut back by 0 bases and J by 6 bases. The CDR3 is made up of 14 amino acids. CDR3 DNA: TGCAGCGTTGAAGATATGGCAGGGGGGCATGGCTACACCTTC. Its protein product is CSVEDMAGGHGYTF.

The chain carries TRBV19 and TRBJ1-5; possible D gene TRBD1, 5 bases. The CDR3 covers 15 residues. Germline values: CDR1 LNHDA, CDR2 SQIVND (reference sequence). V dropped 7 bases and J dropped 1 base, with 14 bases sitting between them. The CDR3 DNA sequence: TGTGCCAGTATTAGCCAGGGCATAAGCAATCAGCCCCAGCATTTT. Amino acids: CASISQGISNQPQHF.

The J gene is TRBJ1-1, the V gene TRBV18; D remains unclear. This CDR3 region has 14 residues. CDR1 and CDR2 from the germline V gene are KGHSH and LQKENI. Deletions cut 3 bases from V and 3 bases from J, with 11 bases between. DNA of the CDR3: TGTGCCAGCTCACCCACCCCCGGGGACACTGAAGCTTTCTTT. This codes for CASSPTPGDTEAFF.

Only a few counts were recorded for this clone. The chain couples TRBV3-1 (or the pseudogene TRBV3-2) to TRBJ1-5, with TRBD1 identical over 9 bases. CDR1 is LGHDT and CDR2 is YNNKEL in the germline V gene (reference sequence). The CDR3 consists of 14 residues. V dropped 8 bases and J dropped 6; count of bases not matched to a gene: 8. In DNA form, the CDR3 reads TGTGCCAGCGGCCCAGACAGGGGGACTCAGCCCCAGCATTTT. This gives the protein CASGPDRGTQPQHF.

The chain links TRBV19 to TRBJ2-1; 8 bases are a match to TRBD1. The germline V gene encodes CDR1 LNHDA and CDR2 SQIVND (reference sequence). The CDR3 length is 14 residues. V lost 6 bases and J lost 3; bases outside the gene matches: 4. CDR3 residues: CASRPGGFYNEQFF. CDR3 nucleotide sequence: TGTGCCAGTAGGCCAGGGGGCTTCTACAATGAGCAGTTCTTC.

The chain joins TRBV7-9 to TRBJ2-7; 7 positions agree with TRBD2. The CDR3 runs 17 residues. The germline gives CDR1 SEHNR, CDR2 FQNEAQ (reference sequence). With V trimmed by 1 base and J by 6 bases, 15 bases remained unmatched. The CDR3 region is CASSLVSHGGTYIEQYF. In DNA, the CDR3 is TGTGCCAGCAGCTTAGTATCCCACGGGGGGACTTACATCGAGCAGTACTTC.

The genes are TRBV4-1 and TRBJ1-2; 11 bases map to TRBD1. Per germline, CDR1 MGHRA and CDR2 YSYEKL. V trimming: 4 bases; J trimming: 2 bases; junction bases outside the gene matches: 9. The CDR3 has 17 residues. DNA of the CDR3: TGCGCCAGCAGCCCTCTCGCCCGGGACAGGGGGAACTATGGCTACACCTTC. This codes for CASSPLARDRGNYGYTF.

Here the CDR3 reads CASSLRTSGPYEQYF. The CDR3 coding sequence is TGTGCCAGCAGTCTTAGGACTAGCGGACCCTACGAGCAGTACTTC. This chain uses TRBV11-1 with TRBJ2-7; 10 bases align to TRBD2. The CDR3 length is 15 residues. Unmatched junction bases numbered 7, after V lost 6 bases and J lost 2 bases. The germline V gene encodes CDR1 SGHAT and CDR2 FQDESV (reference sequence).

This clone has a handful of counts. This chain links TRBV7-2 with TRBJ1-2; 8 positions match TRBD1. CDR1 is SGHTA, CDR2 FQGNSA, per germline. CDR3 length equals 15 residues. V lost 2 bases to trimming and J lost 2 bases; unmatched junction nucleotides: 4. CDR3 in DNA: TGTGCCAGCAGCTTAAGACAGGGGCTCAACTATGGCTACACCTTC. Translating it yields CASSLRQGLNYGYTF.

The chain uses TRBV4-1 and TRBJ2-7; D is possibly TRBD1 (5 bases). The V and J ends lost 8 bases and 5 bases respectively, with 16 bases between them. Germline CDR1 reads MGHRA; CDR2 reads YSYEKL. This CDR3 has 13 amino acids. The CDR3 DNA sequence: TGCGCCAGCCGAGACTTGGACACTCACGAGCAGTACTTC. This sequence encodes CASRDLDTHEQYF.